Below, 7 T cell receptor beta chains from the same sample are listed, as sequenced in a study of T cells after yellow fever vaccination. TCRdb passed the 5' RACE reads through MiXCR, listing each CDR3 protein once. The sample yields a few hundred thousand distinct CDR3 sequences, about an eighth seen once. The material sequenced was CD4+ T cells sorted from PBMCs, taken 15 days after the yellow fever booster vaccination. All receptors come from a man aged 18-30 years who received the YFV17D yellow fever vaccine.

The chain couples TRBV5-1 to TRBJ2-1; no firm D call. Germline lookup yields CDR1 SGHRS and CDR2 YFSETQ. The germline V and J ends were trimmed by 6 bases and 3 bases, with 16 bases remaining between them. The CDR3 is made up of 15 amino acids. The CDR3 spells CASNPGPHFYNEQFF. CDR3 bases: TGCGCCAGCAACCCGGGCCCACACTTCTACAATGAGCAGTTCTTC.

A few counts support this clonotype. This rearrangement joins TRBV29-1 to TRBJ1-1, with D tentatively TRBD1 (6 bases). V was shortened by 4 bases and J by 4 bases, with 13 bases between the two germline ends. Germline V gene sequence: CDR1 SQVTM, CDR2 ANQGSEA. The CDR3 is made up of 13 amino acids. CDR3: CSVAIRGGTEAFF. For the CDR3, the DNA is TGCAGCGTTGCTATCAGGGGTGGCACTGAAGCTTTCTTT.

The genes are TRBV7-2 and TRBJ2-2, with 7 nucleotides matching TRBD2. Germline V gene sequence: CDR1 SGHTA, CDR2 FQGNSA. The CDR3 totals 14 residues. Trimming removed 6 bases from V and 7 bases from J; junction bases left unmatched: 8. CDR3 sequence reads: CASSPRGGSGELFF. Written as DNA, the CDR3 is TGTGCCAGCAGTCCGAGGGGCGGGAGCGGGGAGCTGTTTTTT.

This clonotype was observed a handful of times. The chain joins TRBV5-1 to TRBJ1-2; D gene unclear. V dropped 2 bases and J dropped 1 base, with 12 bases sitting between them. This CDR3 has 15 amino acids. CDR1 and CDR2 from the germline V gene are SGHRS and YFSETQ. The CDR3 sequence is CASSFIPGVNYGYTF. The CDR3 DNA reads TGCGCCAGCAGCTTTATTCCGGGAGTTAACTATGGCTACACCTTC. Full variable domain (missing parts from reference TRBV5-1 and TRBJ1-2): KAGVTQTPRYLIKTRGQQVTLSCSPISGHRSVSWYQQTPGQGLQFLFEYFSETQRNKGNFPGRFSGRQFSNSRSEMNVSTLELGDSALYLCASSFIPGVNYGYTFGSGTRLTVV.

The chain combines TRBV6-2 or TRBV6-3 with TRBJ2-5; TRBD2 might be the D (5 bases). The CDR3 totals 16 residues. V lost 4 bases to trimming and J lost 5 bases, with 20 bases between them. Germline V gene lookup returns CDR1 MNHEY and CDR2 SVGEGT. The CDR3 region is CASSFTTGRGLETQYF. CDR3 coding DNA: TGTGCCAGCAGTTTTACCACTGGGAGAGGGTTGGAGACCCAGTACTTC.

A note on this clonotype: At one of its ends the junction is not consistent with the germline gene, which may arise from a read error. The chain couples TRBV10-3 to TRBJ2-2; 10 bases are a match to TRBD2. The CDR3 spans 16 residues. From germline, CDR1 is ENHRY and CDR2 SYGVKD. As DNA, the CDR3 is TGTGCCATCAGCGAGTCAGTGGGACTAGCGACCGGGGAGCTGTTTTTT. Amino acids: CAISESVGLATGELFF.

This clonotype was observed a handful of times. The rearrangement uses TRBV6-2 or TRBV6-3 and TRBJ2-7; TRBD1 aligns across 9 bases. In germline, CDR1 is MNHEY, CDR2 SVGEGT. Trimming cost V 7 bases and J 3 bases; bases outside gene matches: 4. The CDR3 loop spans 13 amino acids. CDR3 nucleotides: TGTGCCAGCAACTCGGGACAGGGCTACGAGCAGTACTTC. Amino acid sequence: CASNSGQGYEQYF.